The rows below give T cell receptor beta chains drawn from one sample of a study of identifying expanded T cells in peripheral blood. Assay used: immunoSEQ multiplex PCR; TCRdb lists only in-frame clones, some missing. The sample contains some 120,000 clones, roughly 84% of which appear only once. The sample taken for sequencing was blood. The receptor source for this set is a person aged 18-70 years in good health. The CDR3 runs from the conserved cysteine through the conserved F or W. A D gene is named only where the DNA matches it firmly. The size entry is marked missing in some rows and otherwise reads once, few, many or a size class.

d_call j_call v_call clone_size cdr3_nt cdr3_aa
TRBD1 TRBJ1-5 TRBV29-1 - TGCAGCGTACAGGGGATGGGCAATCAGCCCCAGCATTTT CSVQGMGNQPQHF
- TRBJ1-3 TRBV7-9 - TGTGCCAGCAGCTTTGGTAGCTCTGGAAACACCATATATTTT CASSFGSSGNTIYF
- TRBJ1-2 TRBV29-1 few TGCAGCGTTGGGGGCCTAACCGGGACTAGTGGCTACACCTTC CSVGGLTGTSGYTF
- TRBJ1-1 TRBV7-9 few TGTGCCAGCAGATCTCAGGGGTACGGAGCTTTCTTT CASRSQGYGAFF
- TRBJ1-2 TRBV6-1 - TGTGCCAGCAGTGAACTCCCTGCAGCTTACTATGGCTACACCTTC CASSELPAAYYGYTF
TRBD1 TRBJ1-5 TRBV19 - TGTGCCAGTAGTACGGGACAGGGGGTGACTCAGCCCCAGCATTTT CASSTGQGVTQPQHF
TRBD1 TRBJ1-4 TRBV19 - TGTGCCAGTAGTTCCGGGACAGGCGGAAATGAAAAACTGTTTTTT CASSSGTGGNEKLFF
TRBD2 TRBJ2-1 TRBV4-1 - TGCGCCAGCAGCCAAGAGGATAGGGAGGGATACAATGAGCAGTTCTTC CASSQEDREGYNEQFF
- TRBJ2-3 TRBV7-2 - TGTGCCAGCAGCTTCCAGGAAACAGATACGCAGTATTTT CASSFQETDTQYF
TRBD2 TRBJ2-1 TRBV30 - TGTGCCTGGAGCGATGGTAGCGGGGGGGCCCATGAGCAGTTCTTC CAWSDGSGGAHEQFF
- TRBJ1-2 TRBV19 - TGTGCCAGTAGTCGAACAGGACCCCCTTATGGCTACACCTTC CASSRTGPPYGYTF
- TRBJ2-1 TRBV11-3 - TGTGCCAGCAGTCCCTTATACAATGAGCAGTTCTTC CASSPLYNEQFF
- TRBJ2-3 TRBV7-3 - TGTGCCAGCAGCCGCACAGGGCCGGATACGCAGTATTTT CASSRTGPDTQYF
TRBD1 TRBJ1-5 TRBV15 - TGTGCCACCAGCTTTAGACAGGGTCAGCCCCAGCATTTT CATSFRQGQPQHF
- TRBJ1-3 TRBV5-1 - TGCGCCAGCAGCTTGGCAGGGGACGAATTAAACACCATATATTTT CASSLAGDELNTIYF
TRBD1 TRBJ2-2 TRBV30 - TGTGCCTGGTCGACCAGAGGACAGGGGACCGGGGAGCTGTTTTTT CAWSTRGQGTGELFF
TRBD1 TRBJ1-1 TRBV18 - TGTGCCAGCTCATCAAACCGGGACAGGGTCTCCCTTGAAGCTTTCTTT CASSSNRDRVSLEAFF
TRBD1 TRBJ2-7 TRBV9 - TGTGCCAGCAGCCCTCAGGGGGCCTACGAGCAGTACTTC CASSPQGAYEQYF
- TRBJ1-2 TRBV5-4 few TGTGCCAGCAGCTTATCAGGGGCGTACTATGGCTACACCTTC CASSLSGAYYGYTF
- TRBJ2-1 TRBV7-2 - TGTGCCAGCAGCTTAGTTCGAGGTGGCAATGAGCAGTTCTTC CASSLVRGGNEQFF
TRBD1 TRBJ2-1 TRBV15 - TGTGCCACCAGCAGGGGGGGTACAGGGGGCTCCTACAATGAGCAGTTCTTC CATSRGGTGGSYNEQFF
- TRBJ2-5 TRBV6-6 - TGTGCCAGCAGTTACTCCGTCTCCCGGGTAGAGACCCAGTACTTC CASSYSVSRVETQYF
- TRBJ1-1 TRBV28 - TGTGCCAGCAGTTTCCAGGGAGCCCCGAGGGCTTTCTTT CASSFQGAPRAFF
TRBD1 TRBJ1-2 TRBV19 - TGTGCCAGTAGTATAGGGGGGACAGGGATGTATGGCTACACCTTC CASSIGGTGMYGYTF
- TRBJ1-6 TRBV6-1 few TGTGCCAGCAGTGCGGGGTGGTCCTATAATTCACCCCTCCACTTT CASSAGWSYNSPLHF
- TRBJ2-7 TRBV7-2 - TGTGCCAGCAGCGGCTCGGGGACCCTGTACGAGCAGTACTTC CASSGSGTLYEQYF
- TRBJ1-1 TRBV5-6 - TGTGCCAGCAGCTTGGGGGACTTGGTAGCTTTCTTT CASSLGDLVAFF
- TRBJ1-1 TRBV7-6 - TGTGCCAGCAGCTTAGCTGGGTGGGGCAACACTGAAGCTTTCTTT CASSLAGWGNTEAFF
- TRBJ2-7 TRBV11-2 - TGTGCCAGCAGCCAGGCAGGTGTATCCTACGAGCAGTACTTC CASSQAGVSYEQYF
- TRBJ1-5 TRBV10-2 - TGCGCCAGCAGTGAGTCGAATAGCGCTCAGCCCCAGCATTTT CASSESNSAQPQHF
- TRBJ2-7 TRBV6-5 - TGTGCCAGCAGTTACTCGGCGCGATACGAGCAGTACTTC CASSYSARYEQYF
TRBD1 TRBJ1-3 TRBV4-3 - TGCGCCAGCAGCCAGGGGGACAGCAGCTCCCACACCATATATTTT CASSQGDSSSHTIYF
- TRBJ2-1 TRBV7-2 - TGTGCCAGCAGCTTGAATTCCCAGCGTTTCAATGAGCAGTTCTTC CASSLNSQRFNEQFF
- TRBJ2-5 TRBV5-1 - TGCGCCAGCAGCTTGTACAGTCAAGAGACCCAGTACTTC CASSLYSQETQYF
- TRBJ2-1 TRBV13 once TGTGCCAGCAGCTTGGGGCTGAACAATGAGCAGTTCTTC CASSLGLNNEQFF
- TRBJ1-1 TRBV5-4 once TGTGCCAGCAGCCCATTTAGCGGGACAGAAGCTTTCTTT CASSPFSGTEAFF
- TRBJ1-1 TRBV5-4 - TGTGCCAGCAGCTTGGGTGGCCAGCAGTACACTGAAGCTTTCTTT CASSLGGQQYTEAFF
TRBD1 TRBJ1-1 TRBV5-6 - TGTGCCAGCAGCTTCAACAGGGGCACTGAAGCTTTCTTT CASSFNRGTEAFF
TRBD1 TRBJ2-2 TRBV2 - TGTGCCAGCAGATCCGGGACAGCCCCGATCGGGGAGCTGTTTTTT CASRSGTAPIGELFF
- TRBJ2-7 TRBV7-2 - TGTGCCAGCAGCCTATTAGGCAAGGAGCAGTACTTC CASSLLGKEQYF
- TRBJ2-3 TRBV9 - TGTGCCAGCAGCTACTCTACGGGCACAGATACGCAGTATTTT CASSYSTGTDTQYF
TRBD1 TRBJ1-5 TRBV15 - TGTGCCACCAGCCGGGGACAGGGGGGCAATCAGCCCCAGCATTTT CATSRGQGGNQPQHF